The source of this TCR beta chain is a study of cytomegalovirus exposure and HLA in healthy donors. From germline, CDR1 is SEHNR and CDR2 FQNEAQ (reference sequence). V was clipped by 1 base and J by 6 bases; unmatched bases: 4. CDR3 length: 14 residues. The PCR used 60 Vbeta and 13 Jbeta primers. Method: immunoSEQ multiplex PCR; TCRdb's copy keeps in-frame clones and lacks some. The sample holds some 130,000 clones, 78% seen once. Concerning this clone: Its antigen is currently unknown. Other nucleotide sequences from this sample produce the same CDR3.

Whole-study results and caveats: A later examination showed that TCR association rates differed by HLA locus, with DRB1 most and HLA-C fewest. Most CMV-associated TCR beta chains were later found to appear HLA-restricted.

In nominal health when sampled, donors likely had unrecorded immune exposures nonetheless. This TCR came from a woman in her 30s in good health and CMV-seropositive. The specimen sequenced was PBMCs. The chain has TRBV7-9 and TRBJ1-2; 8 bases are a match to TRBD1. CDR3 DNA sequence: TGTGCCAGCAGCTTAGGAGGGGACAGGAATGGCTACACCTTC. It yields the protein CASSLGGDRNGYTF.